What follows are 8 T cell receptor beta chains derived from one specimen sequenced in a study of shared clonotypes between healthy human individuals. The table came from immunoSEQ multiplex PCR; TCRdb's copy has only in-frame clones and leaves some out. Here the sample spans about 2.2 million clones, just under 95% being singletons. CD45RO negativity and positive selection for CCR7 defined naive CD8 cells, a population that excluded terminally differentiated effector memory CD45RA+ cells. The specimen sequenced was naive CD8+ T cells from PBMCs. Receptors were obtained from a man in his late teens or twenties in good health. Some clones in this sample may be carry-over from other donors' samples.

This chain connects TRBV23-1 to TRBJ2-6; tentatively, D is TRBD2 (5 bases). TRBV23-1 carries the ORF label, with uncertain function. CDR3 size: 18 residues. V gave up 0 bases and J gave up 1 base, with 13 bases separating them. In DNA form, the CDR3 reads TGCGCCAGCAGTCAATCGGAGGCAGGCCCATCTGGGGCCAACGTCCTGACTTTC. It specifies CASSQSEAGPSGANVLTF.

The V gene is TRBV4-1, the J gene TRBJ2-3, with 10 bases aligning to TRBD2. The germline gives CDR1 MGHRA, CDR2 YSYEKL. This CDR3 has 15 residues. With 3 bases clipped from V and 3 bases from J, the junction kept 3 bases outside the gene matches. This CDR3 reads CASSHQREGTDTQYF. For the CDR3, the DNA is TGCGCCAGCAGCCACCAGCGGGAGGGGACAGATACGCAGTATTTT.

In regard to this clone: At the DNA level, this CDR3 is encoded by other sequences in the same sample as well. V and J are TRBV7-9 and TRBJ1-2, with 10 bases aligning to TRBD1. Per germline, CDR1 SEHNR and CDR2 FQNEAQ (reference sequence). V gave up 1 base and J gave up 8 bases; unmatched junction bases: 4. This CDR3 contains 14 residues. The CDR3 DNA follows: TGTGCCAGCAGCTTAGTTGGACAGGGGGACGGCTACACCTTC. Amino acids: CASSLVGQGDGYTF.

The V and J genes are TRBV5-5 and TRBJ1-1; no firm D call. The length of the CDR3 is 12 residues. V lost 0 bases to trimming and J lost 5 bases, with 5 bases between them. Germline V gene sequence: CDR1 SGHKS, CDR2 YYEKEE (reference sequence). The CDR3 DNA reads as TGTGCCAGCAGCTTGGTGGTGACTGAAGCTTTCTTT. Translation: CASSLVVTEAFF.

Only a few counts were recorded for this clone. This same CDR3 is encoded by further DNA sequences in the sample. The CDR3 spells CASSLGTGAYEQYF. Here the CDR3 DNA reads TGCGCCAGCAGCTTGGGGACAGGGGCCTACGAGCAGTACTTC. The genes are TRBV5-1 and TRBJ2-7; 9 bases map to TRBD1. CDR1 is SGHRS and CDR2 is YFSETQ in the germline V gene. The J segment lost 2 bases and the V segment lost 0 bases, leaving 0 bases of the junction unmatched. This CDR3 spans 14 amino acids.

The rearrangement links TRBV5-5 to TRBJ2-1; weak D call: TRBD1 (6 bases). V was clipped by 3 bases and J by 6 bases, with 22 bases between them. The CDR3 contains 17 residues. Germline CDR1 SGHKS, CDR2 YYEKEE (reference sequence). DNA of the CDR3: TGTGCCAGCAGCTCGAAAAAACAGGGTTCTCTGGGCAATGAGCAGTTCTTC. Encoded protein: CASSSKKQGSLGNEQFF.

The chain links TRBV29-1 to TRBJ1-2; 9 bases are a match to TRBD1. The CDR3 has 12 residues. Germline V gene lookup returns CDR1 SQVTM and CDR2 ANQGSEA. The CDR3 nucleotides read TGCACTACACAGGGGGCACACTATGGCTACACCTTC. Translation gives CTTQGAHYGYTF.

The chain couples TRBV18 to TRBJ2-1; D is perhaps TRBD2 (6 bases). Trimming took off 2 bases at V and 4 bases at J, with 12 bases between the two ends. This CDR3 has 15 amino acids. The germline gives CDR1 KGHSH, CDR2 LQKENI. CDR3 sequence reads: CASSPRSSGYNEQFF. The DNA for the CDR3 is TGTGCCAGCTCACCAAGGTCAAGCGGGTACAATGAGCAGTTCTTC.